The rows below give T cell receptor beta chains drawn from one sample of a study of blood T cell repertoires in COVID-19. Here immunoSEQ multiplex PCR was the method, and the copy in TCRdb shows in-frame clones only, minus some. In the table there are fewer than 200,000 clones, 70% to 85% of which are singletons. Input material: PBMCs or T cells enriched from blood (not recorded which). The receptors originated from a woman aged 50 to 65 who had recovered from COVID-19. CDR3s include the opening cysteine and the closing phenylalanine or tryptophan. Fields, in order: J gene, D gene, V gene, clone size, CDR3 length, CDR3 protein, CDR3 DNA. D genes are given only for firm matches. Size tells how often a clone was seen (once, few, many) or the class of an expanded clone, and some rows leave it out.

J: TRBJ2-3
D: -
V: TRBV2
size: -
length: 16
CDR3: CASSEAGPGVTDTQYF
DNA: TGTGCCAGCAGTGAAGCGGGGCCGGGAGTCACAGATACGCAGTATTTT

J: TRBJ2-3
D: -
V: TRBV18
size: -
length: 14
CDR3: CASSPWGSTDTQYF
DNA: TGTGCCAGCTCACCGTGGGGCAGCACAGATACGCAGTATTTT

J: TRBJ1-5
D: -
V: TRBV7-8
size: -
length: 12
CDR3: CASSPDGGTQHF
DNA: TGTGCCAGCAGCCCCGATGGGGGGACCCAGCATTTT

J: TRBJ1-1
D: -
V: TRBV19
size: -
length: 13
CDR3: CASSIDRDKGAFF
DNA: TGTGCCAGTAGTATAGACCGGGACAAAGGAGCTTTCTTT

J: TRBJ2-7
D: -
V: TRBV5-4
size: -
length: 13
CDR3: CASSQEIGGEQYF
DNA: TGTGCCAGCAGCCAAGAAATAGGGGGCGAGCAGTACTTC

J: TRBJ1-4
D: TRBD1
V: TRBV18
size: -
length: 16
CDR3: CASSPLDRATNEKLFF
DNA: TGTGCCAGCTCACCACTTGACAGGGCAACTAATGAAAAACTGTTTTTT

J: TRBJ1-1
D: -
V: TRBV5-1
size: -
length: 14
CDR3: CASSLAPENTEAFF
DNA: TGCGCCAGCAGCTTGGCTCCAGAAAACACTGAAGCTTTCTTT

J: TRBJ1-3
D: -
V: TRBV11-2
size: -
length: 15
CDR3: CASSPTSSSGNTIYF
DNA: TGTGCCAGCAGCCCGACAAGCAGCTCTGGAAACACCATATATTTT

J: TRBJ2-7
D: TRBD2
V: TRBV28
size: -
length: 16
CDR3: CASSLKVTSGGYEQYF
DNA: TGTGCCAGCAGTTTAAAGGTCACTAGCGGGGGCTACGAGCAGTACTTC

J: TRBJ1-2
D: TRBD1
V: TRBV7-9
size: -
length: 17
CDR3: CASSLMGQGDLNYGYTF
DNA: TGTGCCAGCAGCTTAATGGGACAGGGGGACCTTAACTATGGCTACACCTTC

J: TRBJ2-3
D: -
V: TRBV5-4
size: many
length: 13
CDR3: CASRSYSTDTQYF
DNA: TGTGCCAGCCGTTCCTACAGCACAGATACGCAGTATTTT

J: TRBJ1-2
D: -
V: TRBV5-1
size: -
length: 14
CDR3: CASSLDYLNYGYTF
DNA: TGCGCCAGCAGCTTGGACTACCTTAACTATGGCTACACCTTC

J: TRBJ1-4
D: -
V: TRBV9
size: -
length: 17
CDR3: CASSPNPLDPSGEKLFF
DNA: TGTGCCAGCAGCCCGAACCCGCTGGATCCTTCGGGGGAAAAACTGTTTTTT

J: TRBJ2-6
D: -
V: TRBV19
size: few
length: 19
CDR3: CASSIDRGIRRGGANVLTF
DNA: TGTGCCAGTAGTATAGATCGGGGTATTCGGAGGGGAGGGGCCAACGTCCTGACTTTC

J: TRBJ2-5
D: TRBD2
V: TRBV4-3
size: -
length: 16
CDR3: CASSQEAGGFQETQYF
DNA: TGCGCCAGCAGCCAAGAAGCGGGAGGCTTTCAAGAGACCCAGTACTTC

J: TRBJ2-1
D: TRBD2
V: TRBV4-1
size: -
length: 16
CDR3: CASSSRTRSSYNEQFF
DNA: TGCGCCAGCAGTTCGCGGACTAGGAGCTCCTACAATGAGCAGTTCTTC

J: TRBJ2-1
D: TRBD2
V: TRBV4-1
size: -
length: 17
CDR3: CASSHFRTRRPYNEQFF
DNA: TGCGCCAGCAGCCATTTTAGGACTAGACGTCCCTACAATGAGCAGTTCTTC

J: TRBJ2-7
D: -
V: TRBV7-8
size: -
length: 11
CDR3: CASSPGFQQYF
DNA: TGTGCCAGCAGCCCGGGTTTCCAGCAGTACTTC

J: TRBJ2-3
D: -
V: TRBV10-3
size: -
length: 13
CDR3: CAIRITSTDTQYF
DNA: TGTGCCATCAGGATCACTAGCACAGATACGCAGTATTTT

J: TRBJ1-5
D: -
V: TRBV19
size: -
length: 14
CDR3: CASSFGEVNQPQHF
DNA: TGTGCCAGTAGTTTTGGTGAGGTGAATCAGCCCCAGCATTTT

J: TRBJ2-7
D: TRBD2
V: TRBV5-1
size: -
length: 17
CDR3: CASSPQAGGAGSYEQYF
DNA: TGCGCCAGCAGTCCCCAGGCGGGAGGAGCGGGATCCTACGAGCAGTACTTC

J: TRBJ1-4
D: TRBD1
V: TRBV20-1
size: -
length: 14
CDR3: CSASGTGRNEKLFF
DNA: TGCAGTGCTAGTGGGACAGGCCGTAATGAAAAACTGTTTTTT

J: TRBJ2-5
D: -
V: TRBV3-1/TRBV3-2
size: few
length: 13
CDR3: CASSQEEYGAQYF
DNA: TGTGCCAGCAGCCAAGAAGAATACGGGGCCCAGTACTTC

J: TRBJ2-1
D: TRBD1
V: TRBV11-2
size: once
length: 14
CDR3: CASSLDRGQNEQFF
DNA: TGTGCCAGCAGCTTGGACAGGGGACAGAATGAGCAGTTCTTC

J: TRBJ1-1
D: TRBD1
V: TRBV6-6
size: -
length: 16
CDR3: CASSLGPGGAGTEAFF
DNA: TGTGCCAGCAGCCTGGGGCCAGGGGGCGCGGGCACTGAAGCTTTCTTT

J: TRBJ2-4
D: -
V: TRBV6-5
size: -
length: 11
CDR3: CASSRSGIQYF
DNA: TGTGCCAGCAGTCGCAGTGGTATTCAGTACTTC

J: TRBJ1-1
D: -
V: TRBV18
size: -
length: 13
CDR3: CASSPEMNTEAFF
DNA: TGTGCCAGCTCACCGGAGATGAACACTGAAGCTTTCTTT

J: TRBJ1-1
D: -
V: TRBV18
size: few
length: 15
CDR3: CASSPRLEPNTEAFF
DNA: TGTGCCAGCTCACCACGTTTAGAACCGAACACTGAAGCTTTCTTT

J: TRBJ2-1
D: TRBD1
V: TRBV5-1
size: -
length: 15
CDR3: CASSFGQGWDNEQFF
DNA: TGCGCCAGCAGCTTTGGACAGGGGTGGGACAATGAGCAGTTCTTC

J: TRBJ2-3
D: TRBD2
V: TRBV4-2
size: few
length: 17
CDR3: CPSTQEGAGGGADTQYF
DNA: TGTCCCAGCACCCAAGAAGGAGCGGGAGGGGGGGCAGATACGCAGTATTTT

J: TRBJ2-5
D: TRBD2
V: TRBV19
size: -
length: 13
CDR3: CASRYSGGETQYF
DNA: TGTGCCAGTAGATATAGCGGGGGTGAGACCCAGTACTTC

J: TRBJ2-7
D: TRBD2
V: TRBV7-9
size: -
length: 16
CDR3: CASSSAGLAGAYEQYF
DNA: TGTGCCAGCAGCTCCGCAGGACTAGCGGGAGCCTACGAGCAGTACTTC

J: TRBJ1-2
D: TRBD1
V: TRBV3-1/TRBV3-2
size: -
length: 16
CDR3: CASSQDFGTGNYGYTF
DNA: TGTGCCAGCAGCCAAGATTTCGGGACAGGTAACTATGGCTACACCTTC

J: TRBJ1-2
D: TRBD1
V: TRBV6-5
size: -
length: 15
CDR3: CASSSLGTGLYGYTF
DNA: TGTGCCAGCAGTTCCCTTGGGACAGGACTTTATGGCTACACCTTC

J: TRBJ1-6
D: -
V: TRBV5-4
size: -
length: 15
CDR3: CASSLGAGWNSPLHF
DNA: TGTGCCAGCAGCTTGGGGGCAGGGTGGAATTCACCCCTCCACTTT

J: TRBJ2-1
D: TRBD2
V: TRBV6-2/TRBV6-3
size: -
length: 14
CDR3: CASSGTSGSLAQFF
DNA: TGTGCCAGCAGCGGGACTAGCGGGAGCCTTGCGCAGTTCTTC

J: TRBJ2-4
D: TRBD2
V: TRBV15
size: -
length: 16
CDR3: CATSRSAGVAKNIQYF
DNA: TGTGCCACCAGCAGATCAGCGGGAGTTGCCAAAAACATTCAGTACTTC

J: TRBJ1-2
D: -
V: TRBV6-1
size: -
length: 16
CDR3: CASSEGGSLRVYGYTF
DNA: TGTGCCAGCAGTGAAGGAGGATCCTTAAGAGTCTATGGCTACACCTTC

J: TRBJ1-4
D: -
V: TRBV7-9
size: -
length: 12
CDR3: CASGDPGEKLFF
DNA: TGTGCCAGCGGTGACCCGGGTGAAAAACTGTTTTTT

J: TRBJ1-3
D: -
V: TRBV30
size: -
length: 14
CDR3: CAWARRHGGNTIYF
DNA: TGTGCCTGGGCTAGACGGCACGGTGGAAACACCATATATTTT

J: TRBJ2-7
D: TRBD1
V: TRBV28
size: few
length: 15
CDR3: CASSFTGAQSYEQYF
DNA: TGTGCCAGCAGTTTTACAGGGGCCCAATCCTACGAGCAGTACTTC

J: TRBJ2-3
D: -
V: TRBV5-1
size: -
length: 15
CDR3: CASSLVFARTDTQYF
DNA: TGCGCCAGCAGCTTGGTTTTCGCGAGAACAGATACGCAGTATTTT

J: TRBJ2-3
D: -
V: TRBV6-6
size: -
length: 14
CDR3: CASRDTTSTDTQYF
DNA: TGTGCCAGCAGGGACACAACTAGCACAGATACGCAGTATTTT

J: TRBJ1-1
D: -
V: TRBV7-3
size: -
length: 13
CDR3: CASSPTPGTEAFF
DNA: TGTGCCAGCAGCCCTACGCCGGGGACTGAAGCTTTCTTT

J: TRBJ2-5
D: -
V: TRBV7-8
size: -
length: 16
CDR3: CASSLGEGLLQETQYF
DNA: TGTGCCAGCAGCTTAGGAGAGGGACTTCTTCAAGAGACCCAGTACTTC

J: TRBJ1-3
D: TRBD1
V: TRBV24-1
size: -
length: 17
CDR3: CATSEGGRGVSGNTIYF
DNA: TGTGCCACCAGTGAAGGAGGCAGGGGGGTTTCTGGAAACACCATATATTTT

J: TRBJ2-4
D: TRBD1
V: TRBV28
size: -
length: 15
CDR3: CASSLLAPTGDIQYF
DNA: TGTGCCAGCAGTTTACTCGCCCCCACAGGGGACATTCAGTACTTC

J: TRBJ1-2
D: -
V: TRBV7-2
size: -
length: 13
CDR3: CASSLGQVDGYTF
DNA: TGTGCCAGCAGCTTAGGCCAGGTAGATGGCTACACCTTC

J: TRBJ2-1
D: TRBD2
V: TRBV29-1
size: -
length: 14
CDR3: CSVVIREGYNEQFF
DNA: TGCAGCGTTGTAATTAGGGAGGGCTACAATGAGCAGTTCTTC

J: TRBJ1-2
D: -
V: TRBV29-1
size: -
length: 15
CDR3: CSVEGGGSLIYGYTF
DNA: TGCAGCGTTGAAGGGGGAGGATCCCTCATCTATGGCTACACCTTC

J: TRBJ1-1
D: -
V: TRBV6-1
size: -
length: 16
CDR3: CASSELRDWDSTEAFF
DNA: TGTGCCAGCAGTGAATTAAGGGACTGGGATAGCACTGAAGCTTTCTTT

J: TRBJ2-5
D: -
V: TRBV30
size: -
length: 13
CDR3: CAWSVLNEGTQYF
DNA: TGTGCCTGGAGTGTACTTAATGAGGGGACCCAGTACTTC

J: TRBJ2-7
D: -
V: TRBV28
size: -
length: 13
CDR3: CASSFNRAYEQYF
DNA: TGTGCCAGCAGTTTTAACAGGGCGTACGAGCAGTACTTC

J: TRBJ2-3
D: TRBD2
V: TRBV15
size: once
length: 13
CDR3: CATEKRDTDTQYF
DNA: TGTGCCACGGAGAAGCGGGACACAGATACGCAGTATTTT

J: TRBJ2-7
D: -
V: TRBV28
size: -
length: 16
CDR3: CASSPRGSPKTYEQYF
DNA: TGTGCCAGCAGTCCCCGGGGTAGCCCAAAAACCTACGAGCAGTACTTC

J: TRBJ1-1
D: -
V: TRBV28
size: -
length: 14
CDR3: CASEDGNRITEAFF
DNA: TGTGCCAGCGAAGACGGCAACAGAATCACTGAAGCTTTCTTT

J: TRBJ2-7
D: TRBD2
V: TRBV10-3
size: many
length: 15
CDR3: CAISEGLAGDREQYF
DNA: TGTGCCATCAGTGAGGGACTAGCGGGAGATAGGGAGCAGTACTTC

J: TRBJ2-5
D: TRBD2
V: TRBV18
size: -
length: 14
CDR3: CASSPETSPGTQYF
DNA: TGTGCCAGCTCACCCGAGACTAGCCCAGGGACCCAGTACTTC